Included here is one T cell receptor beta chain sequence, with context. This clonotype was seen a few times. Its antigen specificity is not known. No per-base quality is available; no much larger clone lies one base away. Sequencer: Illumina HiSeq 2500. Quantitative 5'-RACE with molecular barcodes was used to prepare TCR beta libraries. In the source study's methods: A new computational method based on a probabilistic model of VDJ rearrangement was used to identify disease-linked TCR variants. TCRdb reworked the public reads: Q25 trimming with fastp, MiXCR clone assembly, productive beta chains retained. Each entry is one CDR3 protein sequence, shown with its most common DNA and genes. None of the V and J calls come from the authors' own analysis; TCRdb made them. This sample gives 150,000 to 200,000 distinct CDR3 sequences in total; around 13% of them show up just once. The ten biggest clones cover more than 15% of the sample.

This entry belongs to a study of CD8 T cells in ankylosing spondylitis (dated by TCRdb to the late 2010s). About the full investigation: The study profiled T cell receptor beta repertoires in healthy donors and ankylosing spondylitis patients to find disease-linked TCR variants. In total, the full study cohort was made up of nearly 110 healthy donors and 20 to 25 ankylosing spondylitis patients. Samples of peripheral blood were taken, and for ankylosing spondylitis patients, synovial fluid was collected as well. Summary of the overall study and its limitations: Some motif variants were previously reported in synovial fluid and blood of reactive arthritis patients, suggesting common disease-initiation mechanisms. The disease-linked clones were reported to be significantly enriched in matched synovial fluid samples from ankylosing spondylitis patients. In peripheral blood, the disease-linked clones were found at relatively low frequencies and had a CD8+ phenotype. A TCR beta motif of about 8 highly homologous amino acid variants appeared characteristic of blood from ankylosing spondylitis patients.

The germline V gene encodes CDR1 LGHNA and CDR2 YNFKEQ. The CDR3 goes from the cysteine to the phenylalanine over 17 residues. Only the CDR3 portion is preserved as DNA: 51 bases, with reading frame beginning at the first base. The junction shows trimming of 0 bases on V and 0 bases on J, and the gene matches do not reach 2 bases of it. What was sequenced was blood, either unsorted or a sorted T cell fraction (not recorded which). The sequence came from a male donor with ankylosing spondylitis or in good health (not recorded which). Rearrangement joined TRBV4-2 to TRBJ2-1; the junction holds 10 bases that match TRBD2. The CDR3 reads as follows: CASSQDQRGGSYNEQFF. The DNA sequence reads TGTGCCAGCAGCCAAGACCAGCGGGGGGGCTCCTACAATGAGCAGTTCTTC.